These 2 T cell receptor beta chains were sequenced from one sample in a study of CD8 T cells in Susac syndrome. Reverse transcription of roughly 0.45 to 1 ug RNA was carried out with random hexamers. One entry per CDR3 protein results from TCRdb running MiXCR on the immunoSEQ multiplex PCR reads. The sample includes 80,000 to 90,000 distinct CDR3 sequences, 85% to 95% of them seen just once. Sequencing input: CD8+ T cells from PBMCs. The receptors shown here come from a human donor in good health.

The genes are TRBV6-1 and TRBJ2-1; D gene uncertain. Trimming took off 2 bases at V and 2 bases at J, with 13 bases between the two ends. The germline V gene has CDR1 MNHNS and CDR2 SASEGT. The CDR3 is 16 residues long. CDR3 DNA sequence: TGTGCCAGCAGTGAAACCGAACAGCGAACCTACAATGAGCAGTTCTTC. This sequence encodes CASSETEQRTYNEQFF.

The rearrangement joins TRBV29-1 to TRBJ1-2, with D possibly being TRBD1 (6 bases). Germline CDR1 SQVTM, CDR2 ANQGSEA. V was clipped by 2 bases and J by 4 bases, with 11 bases between them. CDR3 length: 13 residues. DNA for the CDR3: TGCAGCGTTGAACACAGGGCAGGCTATGGCTACACCTTC. It yields the protein CSVEHRAGYGYTF.